The source of this TCR beta chain is a study of cytomegalovirus exposure and HLA in healthy donors. In the case of this clone: Its target is unknown.

Study-level points and caveats: A prior analysis recorded that most TCR beta V segments were productive about 87% or about 30% of the time. The likely origin of a cluster of highly shared sequence variants was a sequencing artifact. HLA allele associations emerged for 17,000 or so TCR beta sequences in a later analysis, at 0.05 false discovery rate. In a later analysis, V- and J-gene trimming of beta chains associated with a DCLRE1C missense variant, replicated independently.

It was with 60 Vbeta and 13 Jbeta primers that the PCR ran. Sequencing used immunoSEQ multiplex PCR; TCRdb keeps in-frame clones, though not all of them. The sample consists of fewer than 130,000 clones, 50% to 65% of them appearing once. The V gene's germline CDR1 is MNHNS and CDR2 SASEGT. This CDR3 is built from 17 residues. V was pared by 1 base and J by 3 bases, with 8 bases of the junction left unmatched. The J gene is TRBJ2-5, the V gene TRBV6-1, with 10 bases that match TRBD2. The sequence derives from a man younger than 45 in good health and CMV-seropositive. Sequencing used PBMCs. In nucleotides, the CDR3 is TGTGCCAGCAGTGAAGAGGGACTAGCGCTCATTGAAGAGACCCAGTACTTC. Protein: CASSEEGLALIEETQYF.